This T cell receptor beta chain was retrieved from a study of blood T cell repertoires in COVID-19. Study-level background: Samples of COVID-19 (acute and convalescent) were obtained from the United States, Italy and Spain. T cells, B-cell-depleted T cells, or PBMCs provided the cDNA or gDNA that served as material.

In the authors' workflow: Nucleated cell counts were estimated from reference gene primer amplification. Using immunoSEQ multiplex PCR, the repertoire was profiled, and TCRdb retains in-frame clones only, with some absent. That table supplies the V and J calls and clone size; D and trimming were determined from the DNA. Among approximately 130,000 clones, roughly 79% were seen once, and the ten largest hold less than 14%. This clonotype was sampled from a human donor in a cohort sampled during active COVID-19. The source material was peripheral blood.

The DNA of the CDR3 is TGTGCCACCAGCCCTTTCTCCTCAGATACGCAGTATTTT. Translating gives CATSPFSSDTQYF. V gene TRBV15 combines with J gene TRBJ2-3; D remains unclear. This CDR3 contains 13 residues. Trimming removed 5 bases at V and 4 bases at J, with 10 bases between. Germline V gene data show CDR1 as LNHNV and CDR2 as YYDKDF (reference sequence).